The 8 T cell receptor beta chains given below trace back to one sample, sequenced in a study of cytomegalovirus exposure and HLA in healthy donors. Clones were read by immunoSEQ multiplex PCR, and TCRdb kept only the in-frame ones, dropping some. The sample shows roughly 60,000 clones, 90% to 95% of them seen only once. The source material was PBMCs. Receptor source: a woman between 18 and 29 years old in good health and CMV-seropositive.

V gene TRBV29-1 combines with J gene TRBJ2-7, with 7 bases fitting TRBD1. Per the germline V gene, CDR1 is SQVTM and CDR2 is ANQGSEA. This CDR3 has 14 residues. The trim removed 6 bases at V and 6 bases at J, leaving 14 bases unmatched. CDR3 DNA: TGCAGCGTCCTGAGCTATGACAGGGTTGGCGAGCAGTACTTC. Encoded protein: CSVLSYDRVGEQYF.

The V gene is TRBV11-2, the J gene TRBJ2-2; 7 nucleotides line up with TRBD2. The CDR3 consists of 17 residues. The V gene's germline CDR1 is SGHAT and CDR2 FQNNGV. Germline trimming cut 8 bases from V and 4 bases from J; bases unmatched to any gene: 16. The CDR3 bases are TGTGCCAGCGCGGAGAACTCTGGGGGGGTCGGCACCGGGGAGCTGTTTTTT. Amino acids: CASAENSGGVGTGELFF.

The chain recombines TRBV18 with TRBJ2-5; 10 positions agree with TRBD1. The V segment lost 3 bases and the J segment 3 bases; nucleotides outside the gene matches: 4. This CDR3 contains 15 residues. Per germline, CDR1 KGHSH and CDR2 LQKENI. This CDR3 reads CASSPVTGGKETQYF. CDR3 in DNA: TGTGCCAGCTCACCTGTGACAGGGGGCAAAGAGACCCAGTACTTC.

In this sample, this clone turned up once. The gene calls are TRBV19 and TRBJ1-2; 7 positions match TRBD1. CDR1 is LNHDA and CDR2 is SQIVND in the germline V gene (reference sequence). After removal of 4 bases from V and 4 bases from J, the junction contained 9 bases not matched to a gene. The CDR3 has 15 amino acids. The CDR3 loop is CASSSFDRALYGYTF. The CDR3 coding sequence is TGTGCCAGTAGTAGCTTCGACAGGGCCCTCTATGGCTACACCTTC.

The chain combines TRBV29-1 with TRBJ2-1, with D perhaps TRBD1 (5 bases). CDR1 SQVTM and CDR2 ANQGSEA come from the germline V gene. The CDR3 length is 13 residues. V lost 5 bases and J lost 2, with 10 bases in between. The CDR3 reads CSVKGIPYNEQFF. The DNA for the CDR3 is TGCAGCGTTAAGGGGATACCCTACAATGAGCAGTTCTTC.

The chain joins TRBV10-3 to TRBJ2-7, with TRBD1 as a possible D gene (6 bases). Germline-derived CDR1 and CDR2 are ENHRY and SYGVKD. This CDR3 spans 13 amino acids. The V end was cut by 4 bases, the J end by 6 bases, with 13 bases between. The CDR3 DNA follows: TGTGCCATCAGTGGGGACAAGGGTTCCGAGCAGTACTTC. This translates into CAISGDKGSEQYF.

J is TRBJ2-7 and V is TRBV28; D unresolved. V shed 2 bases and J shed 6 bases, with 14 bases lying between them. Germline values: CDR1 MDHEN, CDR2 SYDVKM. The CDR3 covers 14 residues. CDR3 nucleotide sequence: TGTGCCAGCAGTTTAGGGCTGGAAATGGGCGAGCAGTACTTC. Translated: CASSLGLEMGEQYF.

CDR3: CASSLGADNQPQHF. CDR3 bases: TGCGCCAGCAGCCTGGGGGCCGATAATCAGCCCCAGCATTTT. The chain recombines TRBV5-1 with TRBJ1-5, with D possibly being TRBD1 (6 bases). The germline V gene has CDR1 SGHRS and CDR2 YFSETQ. Trimming left V 4 bases short and J 4 bases short, with 12 bases between. CDR3 length: 14 residues. Together with reference TRBV5-1 and TRBJ1-5, the CDR3 gives the full variable domain: KAGVTQTPRYLIKTRGQQVTLSCSPISGHRSVSWYQQTPGQGLQFLFEYFSETQRNKGNFPGRFSGRQFSNSRSEMNVSTLELGDSALYLCASSLGADNQPQHFGDGTRLSIL.